The clone carrying this T cell receptor beta chain has at least ten counts. Its antigen is undetermined. The entry originates in a study of T cell repertoires in cytomegalovirus infection. The wider study: TCR beta signatures that were public indicated CMV infection and matching HLA type.

Study observations and caveats: Cumulative public TCR beta family frequency identified carriers of CMV plus the relevant HLA. Ex vivo responses were dominated by HLA-C-restricted CMV-specific TCR beta clonotypes.

TCRdb re-called the reads through MiXCR, storing one row per CDR3 protein. The data show a few hundred thousand distinct CDR3 sequences, with roughly 20% seen just once and less than 9.5% held by the top ten. V lost 1 base and J 5 bases, leaving 14 bases between the germline ends. The length of the CDR3 is 15 residues. The V gene's germline CDR1 is SGHVS and CDR2 FNYEAQ. The source is a human donor in good health (CMV status not recorded). Some clones in this sample may be carry-over from other donors' samples. Sequenced material: PBMCs. The chain recombines TRBV7-6 with TRBJ1-1, with a tentative D call TRBD1 (6 bases). CDR3 sequence (DNA): TGTGCCAGCAGCTTAGATCCGGCAGGGGAGACTGAAGCTTTCTTT. This codes for CASSLDPAGETEAFF.